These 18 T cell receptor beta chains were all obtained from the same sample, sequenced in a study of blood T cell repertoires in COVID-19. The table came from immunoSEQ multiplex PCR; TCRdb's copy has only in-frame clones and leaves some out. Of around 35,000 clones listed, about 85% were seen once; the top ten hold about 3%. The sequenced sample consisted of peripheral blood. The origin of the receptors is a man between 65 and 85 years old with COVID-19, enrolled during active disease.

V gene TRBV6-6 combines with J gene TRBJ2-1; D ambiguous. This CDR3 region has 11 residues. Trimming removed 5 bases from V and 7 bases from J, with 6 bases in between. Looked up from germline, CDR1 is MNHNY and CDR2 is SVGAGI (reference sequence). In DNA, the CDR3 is TGTGCCAGCAGTCATGCGAATGAGCAGTTCTTC. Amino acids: CASSHANEQFF.

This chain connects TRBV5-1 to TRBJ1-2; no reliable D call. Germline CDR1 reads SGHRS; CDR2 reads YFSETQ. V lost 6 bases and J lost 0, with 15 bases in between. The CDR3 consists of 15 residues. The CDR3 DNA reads TGCGCCAGCAACAATAGAGGAGATGCTAACTATGGCTACACCTTC. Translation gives CASNNRGDANYGYTF.

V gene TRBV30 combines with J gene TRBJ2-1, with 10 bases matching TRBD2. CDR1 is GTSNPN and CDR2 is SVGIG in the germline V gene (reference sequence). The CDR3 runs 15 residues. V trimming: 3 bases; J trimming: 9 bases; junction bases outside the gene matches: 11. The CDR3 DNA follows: TGTGCCTGGAGGCCCCCTAGCGGGAGTCGGCGTGAGCAGTTCTTC. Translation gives CAWRPPSGSRREQFF.

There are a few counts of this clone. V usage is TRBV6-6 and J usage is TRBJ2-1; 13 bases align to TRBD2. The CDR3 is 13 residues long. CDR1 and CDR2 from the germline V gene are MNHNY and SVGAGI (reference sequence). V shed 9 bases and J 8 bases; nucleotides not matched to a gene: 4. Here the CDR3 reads CASRLAGGDEQFF. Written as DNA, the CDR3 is TGTGCCAGTAGACTAGCGGGAGGCGATGAGCAGTTCTTC.

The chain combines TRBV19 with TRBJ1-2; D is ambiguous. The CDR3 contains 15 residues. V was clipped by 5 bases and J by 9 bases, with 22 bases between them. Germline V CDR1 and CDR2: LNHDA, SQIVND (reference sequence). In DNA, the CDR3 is TGTGCCAGTAGTTCTCGTAATGAACGGGGATGGCGCTACACCTTC. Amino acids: CASSSRNERGWRYTF.

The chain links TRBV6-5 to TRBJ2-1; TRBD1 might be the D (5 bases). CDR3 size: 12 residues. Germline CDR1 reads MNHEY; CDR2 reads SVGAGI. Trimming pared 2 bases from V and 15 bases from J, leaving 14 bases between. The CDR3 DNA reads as TGTGCCAGCAGTTACGGGCAGGGCGTATGGTTCTTC. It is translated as CASSYGQGVWFF.

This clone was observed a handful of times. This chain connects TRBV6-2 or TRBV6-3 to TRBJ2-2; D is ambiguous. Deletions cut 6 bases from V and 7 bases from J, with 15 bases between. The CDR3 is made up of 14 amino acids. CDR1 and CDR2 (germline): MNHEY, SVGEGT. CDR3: CASSAGFTSGELFF. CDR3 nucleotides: TGTGCCAGCAGCGCCGGGTTTACCAGCGGGGAGCTGTTTTTT.

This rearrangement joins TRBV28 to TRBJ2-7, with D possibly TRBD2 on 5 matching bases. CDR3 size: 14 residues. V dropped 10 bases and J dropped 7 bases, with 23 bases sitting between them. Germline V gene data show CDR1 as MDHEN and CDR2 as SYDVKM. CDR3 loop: CATNRGLLNGEQYF. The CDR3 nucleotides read TGTGCCACCAACCGGGGTCTCCTCAACGGGGAGCAGTACTTC.

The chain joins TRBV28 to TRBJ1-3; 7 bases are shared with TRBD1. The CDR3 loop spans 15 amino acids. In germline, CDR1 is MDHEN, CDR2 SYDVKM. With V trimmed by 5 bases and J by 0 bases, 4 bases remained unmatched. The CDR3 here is CASSRQGLSGNTIYF. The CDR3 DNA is TGTGCCAGCAGTCGACAGGGTCTCTCTGGAAACACCATATATTTT.

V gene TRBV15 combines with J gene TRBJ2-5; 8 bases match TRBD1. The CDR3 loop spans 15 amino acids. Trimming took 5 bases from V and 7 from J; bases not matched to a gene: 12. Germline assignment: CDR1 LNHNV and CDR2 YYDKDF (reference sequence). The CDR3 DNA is TGTGCCACCAGCGAGAGATTAGGACAGGGTCTGACCCAGTACTTC. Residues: CATSERLGQGLTQYF.

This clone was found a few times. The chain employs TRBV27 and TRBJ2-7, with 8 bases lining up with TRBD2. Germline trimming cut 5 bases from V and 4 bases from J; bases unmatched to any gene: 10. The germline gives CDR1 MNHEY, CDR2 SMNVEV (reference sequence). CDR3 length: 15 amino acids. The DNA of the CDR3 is TGTGCCAGCAGTCCGGAAGTGGTAGCGGGGTACGAGCAGTACTTC. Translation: CASSPEVVAGYEQYF.

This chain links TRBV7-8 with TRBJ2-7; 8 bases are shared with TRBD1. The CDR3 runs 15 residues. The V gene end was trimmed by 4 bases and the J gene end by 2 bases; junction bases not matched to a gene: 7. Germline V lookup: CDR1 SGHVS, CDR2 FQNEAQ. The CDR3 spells CASSYIGTGAYEQYF. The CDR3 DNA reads TGTGCCAGCAGCTATATAGGGACAGGAGCCTACGAGCAGTACTTC.

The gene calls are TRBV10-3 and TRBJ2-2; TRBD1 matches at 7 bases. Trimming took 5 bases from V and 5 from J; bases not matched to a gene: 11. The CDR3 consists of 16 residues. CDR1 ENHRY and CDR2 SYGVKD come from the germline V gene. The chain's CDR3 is CAISPLGRGTTGELFF. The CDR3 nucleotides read TGTGCCATCAGTCCGCTGGGCAGGGGGACAACCGGGGAGCTGTTTTTT.

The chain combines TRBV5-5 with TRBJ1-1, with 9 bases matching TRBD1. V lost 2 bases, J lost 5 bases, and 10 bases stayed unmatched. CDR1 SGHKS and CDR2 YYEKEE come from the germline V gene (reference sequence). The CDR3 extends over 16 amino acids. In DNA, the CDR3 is TGTGCCAGCAGCTTAGGGTCCGGGACAGGGAGGACTGAAGCTTTCTTT. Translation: CASSLGSGTGRTEAFF.

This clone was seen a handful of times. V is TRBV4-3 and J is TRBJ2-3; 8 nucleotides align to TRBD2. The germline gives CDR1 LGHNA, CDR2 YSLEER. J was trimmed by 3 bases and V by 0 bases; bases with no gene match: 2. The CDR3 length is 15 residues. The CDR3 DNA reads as TGCGCCAGCAGCCAAGAGGCGGGAGGAACAGATACGCAGTATTTT. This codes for CASSQEAGGTDTQYF.

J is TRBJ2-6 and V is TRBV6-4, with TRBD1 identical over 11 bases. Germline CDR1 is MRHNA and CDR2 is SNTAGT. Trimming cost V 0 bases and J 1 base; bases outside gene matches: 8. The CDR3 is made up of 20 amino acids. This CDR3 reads CASSDSFRTGGESGANVLTF. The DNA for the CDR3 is TGTGCCAGCAGTGACTCCTTCCGGACAGGGGGCGAATCTGGGGCCAACGTCCTGACTTTC.

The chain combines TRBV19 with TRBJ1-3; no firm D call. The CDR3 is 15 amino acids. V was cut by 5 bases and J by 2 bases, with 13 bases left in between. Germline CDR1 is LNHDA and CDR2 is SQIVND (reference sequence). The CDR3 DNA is TGTGCCAGTAGTCGCGGGAGAAACGCTGGAAACACCATATATTTT. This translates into CASSRGRNAGNTIYF.

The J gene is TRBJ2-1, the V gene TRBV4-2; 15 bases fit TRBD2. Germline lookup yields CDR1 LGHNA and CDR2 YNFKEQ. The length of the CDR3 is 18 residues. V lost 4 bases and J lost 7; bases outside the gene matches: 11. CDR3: CASSPSPGLAGGMNEQFF. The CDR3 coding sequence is TGTGCCAGCAGCCCTTCCCCCGGACTAGCGGGAGGGATGAATGAGCAGTTCTTC.